This entry lists 18 T cell receptor beta chains sequenced from one sample in a study of PD-1 blockade in mismatch repair-deficient tumors. Some clones are missing from TCRdb's copy, which holds only in-frame ones; the method was immunoSEQ multiplex PCR. The table lists about 100,000 clones, roughly four fifths of them singletons. Sample: peripheral blood, taken approximately 8 months after starting pembrolizumab. The receptors originated from an adult with mismatch repair-deficient cancer.

The chain uses TRBV6-5 and TRBJ2-2; D not certain. The ends were cut back, 8 bases at V and 8 bases at J, with 6 bases in the middle. CDR3 size: 10 residues. The germline gives CDR1 MNHEY, CDR2 SVGAGI. CDR3: CASVPGELFF. The CDR3 DNA sequence: TGTGCCAGCGTACCGGGGGAGCTGTTTTTT.

V is TRBV7-6 and J is TRBJ2-1; D possibly corresponds to TRBD2 (5 bases). Germline V gene data show CDR1 as SGHVS and CDR2 as FNYEAQ. With 5 bases removed from V and 0 bases from J, the gap between germline ends came to 14 bases. This CDR3 is 16 amino acids long. CDR3 protein: CASSTRGSSSYNEQFF. Written as DNA, the CDR3 is TGTGCCAGCAGCACACGAGGGTCAAGCTCCTACAATGAGCAGTTCTTC.

J is TRBJ2-7 and V is TRBV21-1; the table gives TRBD2 as D, unverified against the DNA. TRBV21-1 is flagged as a pseudogene. The CDR3 runs to 10 residues. This chain's CDR3 is CASTRDEQYF. CDR3 coding DNA: TGTGCCAGCACCCGTGACGAGCAGTACTTC.

V and J are TRBV18 and TRBJ2-1; 9 bases agree with TRBD2. The ends lost 5 bases at V and 6 bases at J; junction bases unmatched: 14. Germline V CDR1 and CDR2: KGHSH, LQKENI. The CDR3 is 17 residues long. CDR3 sequence: CASSFRLADMKGNEQFF. In DNA form, the CDR3 reads TGTGCCAGCTCATTCCGACTAGCGGACATGAAGGGCAATGAGCAGTTCTTC.

This clone was recorded once. The genes are TRBV6-5 and TRBJ1-4; D is ambiguous. The CDR3 covers 14 residues. Germline values: CDR1 MNHEY, CDR2 SVGAGI. V lost 6 bases and J 0 bases, leaving 8 bases between the germline ends. CDR3 region: CASRSGATNEKLFF. Written as DNA, the CDR3 is TGTGCCAGCAGATCCGGCGCAACTAATGAAAAACTGTTTTTT.

A note on this clone: At one boundary the junction diverges from the germline segment, which might be a read error. The rearrangement links TRBV7-3 to TRBJ1-2; no clear D gene. The CDR3 spans 14 residues. Germline CDR1 is SGHTA and CDR2 is FQGTGA. Here the CDR3 reads CASSLTHGNYGYTF. The CDR3 DNA reads as TGTGCCAGCAGCCTAACCCACGGAAACTATGGCTACACCTTC.

The chain recombines TRBV4-1 with TRBJ2-6, with D uncertain. The length of the CDR3 is 16 residues. Germline values: CDR1 MGHRA, CDR2 YSYEKL. Trimming left V 1 base short and J 4 bases short, with 11 bases between. The CDR3 nucleotides read TGCGCCAGCAGCCAAGTAAGAAGGGTCGGGGCCAACGTCCTGACTTTC. Its translation is CASSQVRRVGANVLTF.

CDR3 amino acids: CASSSPRDRGRSSGNTIYF. DNA of the CDR3: TGTGCCAGCAGCTCCCCTCGGGACAGGGGGCGAAGCTCTGGAAACACCATATATTTT. The chain couples TRBV7-6 to TRBJ1-3; TRBD1 matches at 12 bases. The CDR3 length is 19 residues. V shed 4 bases and J 0 bases; nucleotides not matched to a gene: 10. Germline V gene lookup returns CDR1 SGHVS and CDR2 FNYEAQ.

V usage is TRBV6-5 and J usage is TRBJ1-1, with 7 bases aligning to TRBD1. Losses at the gene ends were 0 bases for V and 7 bases for J; bases not matched to a gene: 5. The CDR3 is made up of 14 amino acids. Germline values: CDR1 MNHEY, CDR2 SVGAGI. In DNA form, the CDR3 reads TGTGCCAGCAGTTACTCGGGACAGCGAATTGAAGCTTTCTTT. This translates into CASSYSGQRIEAFF.

This sequence joins TRBV10-1 and TRBJ2-3; a possible D gene is TRBD2 (5 bases). The CDR3 sequence is 16 residues long. Germline V gives CDR1 WNHNN, CDR2 SYGVQD (reference sequence). V lost 0 bases to trimming and J lost 2 bases, with 12 bases between them. For the CDR3, the DNA is TGCGCCAGCAGTGAGTCCCCCGGACTTTTCACAGATACGCAGTATTTT. Translated: CASSESPGLFTDTQYF.

The V gene is TRBV10-3, the J gene TRBJ1-2; 7 bases line up with TRBD1. Germline CDR1 is ENHRY and CDR2 is SYGVKD. With V trimmed by 7 bases and J by 2 bases, 7 bases remained unmatched. There are 14 residues in the CDR3. The CDR3 here is CAIMQGGKNYGYTF. For the CDR3, the DNA is TGTGCCATCATGCAGGGGGGAAAGAACTATGGCTACACCTTC.

This chain uses TRBV30 with TRBJ1-2; D is undetermined. Germline CDR1 and CDR2: GTSNPN and SVGIG (reference sequence). V lost 4 bases and J lost 4, with 7 bases in between. This CDR3 has 11 residues. The CDR3 nucleotides read TGTGCCTGGAAGGGCAGCTATGGCTACACCTTC. Protein sequence: CAWKGSYGYTF. Supplemented by reference TRBV30 and TRBJ1-2, the full variable domain reads SQTIHQWPATLVQPVGSPLSLECTVEGTSNPNLYWYRQAAGRGLQLLFYSVGIGQISSEVPQNLSASRPQDRQFILSSKKLLLSDSGFYLCAWKGSYGYTFGSGTRLTVV.

The V gene is TRBV4-3, the J gene TRBJ1-1; 12 bases align to TRBD1. J lost 5 bases, V lost 1 base, and 2 bases had no gene match. The CDR3 runs 15 residues. The V gene's germline CDR1 is LGHNA and CDR2 YSLEER. This CDR3 is CASSQGGQGATEAFF. The CDR3 bases are TGCGCCAGCAGCCAAGGGGGACAGGGGGCAACTGAAGCTTTCTTT.

The chain employs TRBV19 and TRBJ1-1; tentatively, D is TRBD1 (5 bases). Germline assignment: CDR1 LNHDA and CDR2 SQIVND (reference sequence). This CDR3 comprises 14 residues. V lost 3 bases, J lost 4 bases, and 12 bases lay in between. This CDR3 is CASSITGPGTEAFF. CDR3 in DNA: TGTGCCAGTAGTATTACAGGACCCGGCACTGAAGCTTTCTTT.

The chain is built from TRBV5-6 and TRBJ2-3; D might be TRBD2 (5 bases). The CDR3 runs 19 residues. V was clipped by 2 bases and J by 4 bases, with 26 bases between them. Germline V gene data show CDR1 as SGHDT and CDR2 as YYEEEE. CDR3 DNA sequence: TGTGCCAGCAGCTTCCGGTCGGGCGGGCTGCGGTCCCCCCCAGATACGCAGTATTTT. Translating it yields CASSFRSGGLRSPPDTQYF.

The chain joins TRBV2 to TRBJ2-7, with D perhaps TRBD1 (6 bases). The germline V and J ends were trimmed by 6 bases and 2 bases, with 8 bases remaining between them. Germline loops: CDR1 SNHLY, CDR2 FYNNEI. CDR3 length equals 12 residues. The CDR3 DNA sequence: TGTGCCAGCAGGGGGGACACCTACGAGCAGTACTTC. Amino acids: CASRGDTYEQYF.

This rearrangement joins TRBV19 to TRBJ2-3, with 9 bases matching TRBD2. Trimming at V came to 5 bases and at J to 4 bases, leaving 4 bases not matched to a gene. The CDR3 length is 14 residues. Germline values: CDR1 LNHDA, CDR2 SQIVND (reference sequence). CDR3 sequence: CASSDLAGSDTQYF. The DNA for the CDR3 is TGTGCCAGTAGTGATCTAGCGGGGTCAGATACGCAGTATTTT.

V is TRBV5-6 and J is TRBJ1-1; D gene uncertain. Trimming took off 0 bases at V and 7 bases at J, with 22 bases between the two ends. Germline V gene sequence: CDR1 SGHDT, CDR2 YYEEEE. The CDR3 sequence is 17 residues long. Here the CDR3 reads CASSLAAALSESNEAFF. CDR3 DNA: TGTGCCAGCAGCTTGGCCGCGGCCCTTTCTGAATCCAATGAAGCTTTCTTT.